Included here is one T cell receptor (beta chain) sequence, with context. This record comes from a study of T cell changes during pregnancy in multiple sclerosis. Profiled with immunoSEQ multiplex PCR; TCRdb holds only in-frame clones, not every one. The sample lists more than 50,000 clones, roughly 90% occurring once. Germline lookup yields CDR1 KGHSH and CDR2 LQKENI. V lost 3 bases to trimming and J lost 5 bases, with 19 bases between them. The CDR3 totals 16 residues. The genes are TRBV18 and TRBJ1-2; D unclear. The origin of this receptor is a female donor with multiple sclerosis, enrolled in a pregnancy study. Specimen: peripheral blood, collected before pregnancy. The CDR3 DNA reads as TGTGCCAGCTCACCCTTACCAGACCCTGGGCTGTATGGCTACACCTTC. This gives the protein CASSPLPDPGLYGYTF.